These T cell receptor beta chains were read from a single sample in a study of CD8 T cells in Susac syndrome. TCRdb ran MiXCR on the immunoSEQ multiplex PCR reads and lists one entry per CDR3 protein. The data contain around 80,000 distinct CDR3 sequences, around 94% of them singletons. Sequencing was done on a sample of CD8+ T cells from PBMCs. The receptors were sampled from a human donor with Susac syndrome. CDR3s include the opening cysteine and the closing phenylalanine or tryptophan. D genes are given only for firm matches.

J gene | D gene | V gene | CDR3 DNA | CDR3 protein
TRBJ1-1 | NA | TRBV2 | TGTGCCGGATGGACGGGGAACACTGAAGCTTTCTTT | CAGWTGNTEAFF
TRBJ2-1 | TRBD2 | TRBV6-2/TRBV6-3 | TGTGCCAGCAGGAGCGGGAGCTCCTACAATGAGCAGTTCTTC | CASRSGSSYNEQFF
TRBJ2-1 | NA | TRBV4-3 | TGCGCCAGCAGCCAAGAACGATACAATGAGCAGTTCTTC | CASSQERYNEQFF
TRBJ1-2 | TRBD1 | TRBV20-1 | TGCAGTGCTAGAGTCCGGGACAGGGGGGACTATGGCTACACCTTC | CSARVRDRGDYGYTF
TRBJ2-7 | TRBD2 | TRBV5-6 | TGTGCCAGCAGCTTGGAGGCGCGGGGGAGTTACGAGCAGTACTTC | CASSLEARGSYEQYF
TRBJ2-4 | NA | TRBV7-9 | TGTGCCAGCAGCCTTTCTGAGTTGGTCAAAAACATTCAGTACTTC | CASSLSELVKNIQYF
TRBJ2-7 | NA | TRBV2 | TGTGCCAGCAGGGGCTCGGCGTGGGGATCCTACGAGCAGTACTTC | CASRGSAWGSYEQYF
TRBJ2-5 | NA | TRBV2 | TGTGCCAGCAGGGAGGGACAGCAAGAGACCCAGTACTTC | CASREGQQETQYF
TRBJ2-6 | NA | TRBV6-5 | TGTCCCTCACCGGGGGCTGGGGCCAACGTCCTGACTTTC | CPSPGAGANVLTF
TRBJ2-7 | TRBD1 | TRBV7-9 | TGTGCCAGCAGCACGAGACAGGGGGTCCCCTACGAGCAGTACTTC | CASSTRQGVPYEQYF
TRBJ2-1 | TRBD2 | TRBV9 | TGTGCCAGCAGCAACAGCGGGGGGTTGTCCAATGAGCAGTTCTTC | CASSNSGGLSNEQFF
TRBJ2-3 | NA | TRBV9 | TGTGCCAGCAGCTCTCGACCGTCAACCACAGATACGCAGTATTTT | CASSSRPSTTDTQYF
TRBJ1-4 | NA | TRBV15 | TGTGCCACCAGCAGCGGCAGTACAAATGAAAAACTGTTTTTT | CATSSGSTNEKLFF
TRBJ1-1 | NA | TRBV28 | TGTGCCAGCAGTTTAGTGGGGTACACTGAAGCTTTCTTT | CASSLVGYTEAFF
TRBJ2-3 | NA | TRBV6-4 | TGTGCCAGCAGTGACCTAGGGGGCACAGATACGCAGTATTTT | CASSDLGGTDTQYF
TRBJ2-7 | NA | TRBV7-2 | TGTGCCAGCAGCCCGCTGGGGTACGAGCAGTACTTC | CASSPLGYEQYF
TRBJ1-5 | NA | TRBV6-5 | TGTGCCAGCAGTACCCCCCAGAGGCAGCCCCAGCATTTT | CASSTPQRQPQHF
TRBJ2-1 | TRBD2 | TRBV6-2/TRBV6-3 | TGTGCCAGCAAAGCGGGGGCAGTAAACAATGAGCAGTTCTTC | CASKAGAVNNEQFF
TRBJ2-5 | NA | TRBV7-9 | TGTGCCAGCCGACTTAAGACAGAAGGAACCCAGTACTTC | CASRLKTEGTQYF
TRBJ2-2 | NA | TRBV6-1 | TGTGCCAGCAGTGGTTTGACAGACACCGGGGAGCTGTTTTTT | CASSGLTDTGELFF
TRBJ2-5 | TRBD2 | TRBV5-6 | TGTGCCAGCACGGGACTAGCGGGGTCCCGGGGGACCCAGTACTTC | CASTGLAGSRGTQYF
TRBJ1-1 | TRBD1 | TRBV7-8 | TGTGCCAGCAGCCCGGTAGGGACAGGGGGCGCACGGGCTTTCTTT | CASSPVGTGGARAFF
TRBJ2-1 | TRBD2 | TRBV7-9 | TGTGCCAGCAGCTCCCCGACTAGCGGGGGGCCCTCCTACAATGAGCAGTTCTTC | CASSSPTSGGPSYNEQFF